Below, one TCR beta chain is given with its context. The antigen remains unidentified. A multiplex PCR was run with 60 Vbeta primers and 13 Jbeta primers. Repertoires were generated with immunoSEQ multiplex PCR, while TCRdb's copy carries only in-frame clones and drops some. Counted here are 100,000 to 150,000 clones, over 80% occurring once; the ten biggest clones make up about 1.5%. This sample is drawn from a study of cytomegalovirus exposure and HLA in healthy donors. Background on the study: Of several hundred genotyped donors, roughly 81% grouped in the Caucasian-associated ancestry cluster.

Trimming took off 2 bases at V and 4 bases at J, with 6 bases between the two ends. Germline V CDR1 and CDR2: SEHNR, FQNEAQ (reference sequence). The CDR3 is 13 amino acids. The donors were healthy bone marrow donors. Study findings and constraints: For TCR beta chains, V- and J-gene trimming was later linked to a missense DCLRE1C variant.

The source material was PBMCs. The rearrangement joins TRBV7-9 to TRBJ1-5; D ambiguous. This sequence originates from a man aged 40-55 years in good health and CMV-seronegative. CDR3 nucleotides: TGTGCCAGCAGCTTAATGTCGAATCAGCCCCAGCATTTT. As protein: CASSLMSNQPQHF.